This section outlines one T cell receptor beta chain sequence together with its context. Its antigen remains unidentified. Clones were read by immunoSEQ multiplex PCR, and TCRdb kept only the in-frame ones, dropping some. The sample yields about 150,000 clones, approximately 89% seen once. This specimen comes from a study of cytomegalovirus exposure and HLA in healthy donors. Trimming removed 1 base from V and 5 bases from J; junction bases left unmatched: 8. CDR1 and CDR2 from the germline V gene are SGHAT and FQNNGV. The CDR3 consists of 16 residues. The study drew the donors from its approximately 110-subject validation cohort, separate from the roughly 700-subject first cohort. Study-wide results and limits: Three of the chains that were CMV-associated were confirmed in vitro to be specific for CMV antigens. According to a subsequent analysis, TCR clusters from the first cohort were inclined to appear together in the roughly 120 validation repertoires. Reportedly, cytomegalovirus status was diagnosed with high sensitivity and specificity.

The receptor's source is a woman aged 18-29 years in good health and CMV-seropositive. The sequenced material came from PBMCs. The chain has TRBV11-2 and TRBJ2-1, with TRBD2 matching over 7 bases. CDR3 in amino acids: CASSLGGLVTHNEQFF. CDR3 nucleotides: TGTGCCAGCAGCTTAGGAGGACTAGTCACCCACAATGAGCAGTTCTTC.